Below, one TCR beta chain is given with its context. This entry is derived from a study of blood T cell repertoires in COVID-19. The CDR3 contains 14 residues. Germline values: CDR1 MNHEY, CDR2 SVGAGI. The ends lost 6 bases at V and 5 bases at J; junction bases unmatched: 9. Using immunoSEQ multiplex PCR, the repertoire was profiled, and TCRdb retains in-frame clones only, with some absent. The sample includes about 170,000 clones, approximately 82% of them seen just once. The receptor comes from a woman aged 50 to 60 who had recovered from COVID-19. The sequencing sample was made of PBMCs or T cells enriched from blood (not recorded which). The V gene is TRBV6-5, the J gene TRBJ2-7; 8 nucleotides agree with TRBD2. CDR3 protein: CASRPGGALDEQYV. CDR3 in DNA: TGTGCCAGCAGACCCGGGGGGGCCTTGGACGAGCAGTACGTC.